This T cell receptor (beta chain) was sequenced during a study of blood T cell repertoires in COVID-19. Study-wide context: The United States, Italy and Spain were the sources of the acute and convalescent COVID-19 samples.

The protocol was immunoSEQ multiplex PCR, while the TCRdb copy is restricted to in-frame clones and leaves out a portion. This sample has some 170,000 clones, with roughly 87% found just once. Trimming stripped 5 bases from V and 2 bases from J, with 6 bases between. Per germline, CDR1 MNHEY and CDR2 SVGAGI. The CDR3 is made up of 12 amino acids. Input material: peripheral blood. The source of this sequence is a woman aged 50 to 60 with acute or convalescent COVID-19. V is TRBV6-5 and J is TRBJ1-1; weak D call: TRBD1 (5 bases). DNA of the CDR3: TGTGCCAGCAGTACAGGAAACACTGAAGCTTTCTTT. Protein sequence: CASSTGNTEAFF.